A selection of T cell receptor beta chains follows, all from one sample in a study of blood T cell repertoires in COVID-19. Sequenced by immunoSEQ multiplex PCR; TCRdb stores in-frame clones only, minus some. The sample yields fewer than 250,000 clones, 75% to 85% seen once. The specimen was peripheral blood. The receptor source for this set is a woman in her fifties or sixties with acute or convalescent COVID-19. CDR3s include the opening cysteine and the closing phenylalanine or tryptophan. Each record gives: V gene, clone size, J gene, D gene, CDR3 protein, CDR3 DNA. D genes are given only for firm matches. Rows may omit the clone size; those that give it use once, few, many or a size class.

V gene: TRBV20-1
clone size: NA
J gene: TRBJ1-2
D gene: NA
CDR3 protein: CSASGVHGYTF
CDR3 DNA: TGCAGTGCTTCAGGGGTCCATGGCTACACCTTC

V gene: TRBV7-7
clone size: once
J gene: TRBJ2-5
D gene: TRBD2
CDR3 protein: CASSLGLAGGSETQYF
CDR3 DNA: TGTGCTAGCAGCTTGGGACTAGCGGGGGGTTCCGAGACCCAGTACTTC

V gene: TRBV5-6
clone size: NA
J gene: TRBJ2-5
D gene: TRBD2
CDR3 protein: CASTKGGLAGVRETQYF
CDR3 DNA: TGTGCCAGCACCAAAGGGGGGCTAGCGGGAGTGCGGGAGACCCAGTACTTC

V gene: TRBV27
clone size: NA
J gene: TRBJ1-1
D gene: NA
CDR3 protein: CATTEGGGYLMNTEAFF
CDR3 DNA: TGTGCCACAACCGAAGGGGGGGGGTACCTCATGAACACTGAAGCTTTCTTT

V gene: TRBV5-3
clone size: NA
J gene: TRBJ1-5
D gene: NA
CDR3 protein: CARSLPWTQPYQPQHF
CDR3 DNA: TGTGCCAGAAGCTTGCCGTGGACTCAACCTTATCAGCCCCAGCATTTT

V gene: TRBV10-3
clone size: NA
J gene: TRBJ2-3
D gene: TRBD2
CDR3 protein: CAITGTSGGADTQYF
CDR3 DNA: TGTGCCATCACCGGGACTAGCGGGGGGGCAGATACGCAGTATTTT

V gene: TRBV30
clone size: NA
J gene: TRBJ2-7
D gene: TRBD1
CDR3 protein: CAWRTGGSYEQYF
CDR3 DNA: TGTGCCTGGAGGACAGGGGGTTCCTACGAGCAGTACTTC

V gene: TRBV6-2/TRBV6-3
clone size: NA
J gene: TRBJ1-1
D gene: NA
CDR3 protein: CASSYSGGATEAFF
CDR3 DNA: TGTGCCAGCAGTTACTCGGGGGGTGCCACTGAAGCTTTCTTT

V gene: TRBV24-1
clone size: NA
J gene: TRBJ1-2
D gene: NA
CDR3 protein: CATSEAGANYGYTF
CDR3 DNA: TGTGCCACCAGTGAGGCGGGGGCTAACTATGGCTACACCTTC

V gene: TRBV4-3
clone size: once
J gene: TRBJ1-4
D gene: NA
CDR3 protein: CASSQENRFGEKLFF
CDR3 DNA: TGCGCCAGCAGCCAGGAGAACAGGTTTGGTGAAAAACTGTTTTTT

V gene: TRBV9
clone size: NA
J gene: TRBJ1-3
D gene: NA
CDR3 protein: CASSVGLGEDTIYF
CDR3 DNA: TGTGCCAGCAGCGTAGGTTTAGGGGAGGACACCATATATTTT

V gene: TRBV4-2
clone size: few
J gene: TRBJ1-1
D gene: TRBD1
CDR3 protein: CASSAQGALGTEAFF
CDR3 DNA: TGTGCCAGCAGCGCACAGGGGGCGCTGGGCACTGAAGCTTTCTTT

V gene: TRBV14
clone size: NA
J gene: TRBJ1-2
D gene: TRBD1
CDR3 protein: CASSQQGYGYTF
CDR3 DNA: TGTGCCAGCAGTCAACAGGGGTATGGCTACACCTTC

V gene: TRBV10-3
clone size: NA
J gene: TRBJ2-7
D gene: NA
CDR3 protein: CAISVTGLSYEQYF
CDR3 DNA: TGTGCCATCAGTGTAACAGGCCTCTCCTACGAGCAGTACTTC

V gene: TRBV19
clone size: once
J gene: TRBJ2-1
D gene: TRBD1
CDR3 protein: CASSIDRGLTEQFF
CDR3 DNA: TGTGCCAGTAGTATAGATAGGGGGCTCACTGAGCAGTTCTTC

V gene: TRBV7-2
clone size: NA
J gene: TRBJ2-3
D gene: NA
CDR3 protein: CASSLARGTDTQYF
CDR3 DNA: TGTGCCAGCAGCTTAGCCCGGGGCACAGATACGCAGTATTTT

V gene: TRBV18
clone size: NA
J gene: TRBJ1-6
D gene: TRBD1
CDR3 protein: CASSQDRGQTSPLHF
CDR3 DNA: TGTGCCAGCTCCCAGGACAGGGGGCAAACCTCACCCCTCCACTTT

V gene: TRBV19
clone size: NA
J gene: TRBJ2-7
D gene: TRBD1
CDR3 protein: CASSIGRGPHEQYF
CDR3 DNA: TGTGCCAGTAGTATAGGCAGGGGGCCCCACGAGCAGTACTTC

V gene: TRBV18
clone size: NA
J gene: TRBJ2-7
D gene: NA
CDR3 protein: CASSPPAGIFYEQYF
CDR3 DNA: TGTGCCAGCTCACCACCGGCAGGGATATTCTACGAGCAGTACTTC

V gene: TRBV6-2/TRBV6-3
clone size: NA
J gene: TRBJ2-2
D gene: TRBD2
CDR3 protein: CASSWTSGGEAGELFF
CDR3 DNA: TGTGCCAGCAGTTGGACTAGCGGGGGGGAAGCCGGGGAGCTGTTTTTT

V gene: TRBV5-4
clone size: NA
J gene: TRBJ2-3
D gene: NA
CDR3 protein: CASTLGSARSSDTQYF
CDR3 DNA: TGTGCCAGCACCCTGGGGAGCGCCAGGTCATCCGATACGCAGTATTTT

V gene: TRBV5-1
clone size: NA
J gene: TRBJ1-5
D gene: NA
CDR3 protein: CASSLAGRGQPQHF
CDR3 DNA: TGCGCCAGCAGCTTGGCGGGTCGGGGTCAGCCCCAGCATTTT

V gene: TRBV15
clone size: NA
J gene: TRBJ2-1
D gene: NA
CDR3 protein: CATSRERGLYNEQFF
CDR3 DNA: TGTGCCACCAGCAGAGAGCGGGGGCTCTACAATGAGCAGTTCTTC

V gene: TRBV23-1
clone size: NA
J gene: TRBJ1-1
D gene: NA
CDR3 protein: CASSLDDYLAARNTEAFF
CDR3 DNA: TGCGCCAGCAGTCTAGACGACTATCTGGCGGCGAGGAACACTGAAGCTTTCTTT

V gene: TRBV28
clone size: many
J gene: TRBJ2-3
D gene: NA
CDR3 protein: CASSLVQDTQYF
CDR3 DNA: TGTGCCAGCAGTTTAGTCCAGGATACGCAGTATTTT

V gene: TRBV5-4
clone size: NA
J gene: TRBJ1-2
D gene: TRBD1
CDR3 protein: CALGRQGYSYGYTF
CDR3 DNA: TGTGCCCTAGGGAGACAGGGGTATAGCTATGGCTACACCTTC

V gene: TRBV20-1
clone size: NA
J gene: TRBJ2-5
D gene: TRBD2
CDR3 protein: CSASFIRGTGGRLAGGLSETQYF
CDR3 DNA: TGCAGTGCTAGTTTTATTAGGGGAACTGGCGGAAGGCTAGCGGGGGGGCTGAGCGAGACCCAGTACTTC

V gene: TRBV28
clone size: NA
J gene: TRBJ2-2
D gene: NA
CDR3 protein: CASGGAENTGELFF
CDR3 DNA: TGTGCCAGCGGAGGGGCAGAGAACACCGGGGAGCTGTTTTTT

V gene: TRBV6-5
clone size: NA
J gene: TRBJ1-6
D gene: TRBD1
CDR3 protein: CASSGDRDFNSPLHF
CDR3 DNA: TGTGCCAGCAGCGGGGACAGGGATTTTAATTCACCCCTCCACTTT

V gene: TRBV2
clone size: NA
J gene: TRBJ1-5
D gene: TRBD1
CDR3 protein: CASSIRQGSNQPQHF
CDR3 DNA: TGTGCCAGCAGTATTCGACAGGGAAGCAATCAGCCCCAGCATTTT

V gene: TRBV7-2
clone size: NA
J gene: TRBJ2-7
D gene: TRBD2
CDR3 protein: CASSFRETSGRAVPYEQYF
CDR3 DNA: TGTGCCAGCAGCTTTCGGGAGACTAGCGGGAGGGCGGTTCCCTACGAGCAGTACTTC

V gene: TRBV7-2
clone size: NA
J gene: TRBJ1-5
D gene: NA
CDR3 protein: CASSLDGYSNQPQHF
CDR3 DNA: TGTGCCAGCAGCTTAGACGGTTATAGCAATCAGCCCCAGCATTTT

V gene: TRBV6-5
clone size: once
J gene: TRBJ1-3
D gene: NA
CDR3 protein: CASGSGSGNTIYF
CDR3 DNA: TGTGCCAGCGGGTCAGGCTCTGGAAACACCATATATTTT

V gene: TRBV30
clone size: NA
J gene: TRBJ2-2
D gene: NA
CDR3 protein: CAGFTIGGELFF
CDR3 DNA: TGTGCCGGATTCACTATCGGCGGGGAGCTGTTTTTT

V gene: TRBV5-1
clone size: NA
J gene: TRBJ1-5
D gene: TRBD1
CDR3 protein: CASSDGTAPPQPQHF
CDR3 DNA: TGCGCCAGCAGCGACGGGACAGCACCCCCTCAGCCCCAGCATTTT

V gene: TRBV4-1
clone size: NA
J gene: TRBJ1-5
D gene: TRBD1
CDR3 protein: CASSQETEDRGFWQPQHF
CDR3 DNA: TGCGCCAGCAGCCAAGAGACCGAGGACAGGGGGTTTTGGCAGCCCCAGCATTTT

V gene: TRBV5-6
clone size: many
J gene: TRBJ1-1
D gene: NA
CDR3 protein: CASSLLALTEAFF
CDR3 DNA: TGTGCCAGCAGCTTGTTAGCTCTCACTGAAGCTTTCTTT

V gene: TRBV7-9
clone size: NA
J gene: TRBJ1-1
D gene: TRBD1
CDR3 protein: CASSNGQGWAEAFF
CDR3 DNA: TGTGCCAGCAGCAATGGACAGGGTTGGGCTGAAGCTTTCTTT

V gene: TRBV7-3
clone size: NA
J gene: TRBJ2-1
D gene: TRBD2
CDR3 protein: CASSPHGGTSNNEQFF
CDR3 DNA: TGTGCCAGCAGTCCTCACGGGGGGACGAGCAACAATGAGCAGTTCTTC

V gene: TRBV7-9
clone size: NA
J gene: TRBJ2-7
D gene: NA
CDR3 protein: CASSSLSGYEQYF
CDR3 DNA: TGTGCCAGCAGCTCCTTGAGTGGTTACGAGCAGTACTTC

V gene: TRBV5-6
clone size: NA
J gene: TRBJ1-4
D gene: TRBD1
CDR3 protein: CASSSLDRETNEKLFF
CDR3 DNA: TGTGCCAGCAGCTCTTTAGACAGGGAAACTAATGAAAAACTGTTTTTT

V gene: TRBV7-9
clone size: NA
J gene: TRBJ1-1
D gene: NA
CDR3 protein: CASSFRENTEAFF
CDR3 DNA: TGTGCCAGCAGCTTTAGAGAGAACACTGAAGCTTTCTTT

V gene: TRBV18
clone size: NA
J gene: TRBJ2-7
D gene: NA
CDR3 protein: CASSPGTGSYEQYF
CDR3 DNA: TGTGCCAGCTCACCCGGGACTGGATCCTACGAGCAGTACTTC

V gene: TRBV5-6
clone size: few
J gene: TRBJ2-3
D gene: TRBD1
CDR3 protein: CASSVLQGARTDTQYF
CDR3 DNA: TGTGCCAGCAGCGTATTACAGGGGGCGCGCACAGATACGCAGTATTTT

V gene: TRBV4-2
clone size: NA
J gene: TRBJ2-2
D gene: NA
CDR3 protein: CASSQEPTSPTGELFF
CDR3 DNA: TGTGCCAGCAGCCAAGAACCCACTAGCCCCACCGGGGAGCTGTTTTTT

V gene: TRBV28
clone size: NA
J gene: TRBJ1-2
D gene: NA
CDR3 protein: CASSSRDTPLGYGYTF
CDR3 DNA: TGTGCCAGCAGTTCCCGGGACACTCCCCTTGGGTATGGCTACACCTTC

V gene: TRBV6-6
clone size: NA
J gene: TRBJ2-3
D gene: TRBD1
CDR3 protein: CASSTGQGTDTQYF
CDR3 DNA: TGTGCCAGCAGCACGGGACAGGGCACAGATACGCAGTATTTT

V gene: TRBV3-1/TRBV3-2
clone size: NA
J gene: TRBJ2-6
D gene: NA
CDR3 protein: CASSQARVSGANVLTF
CDR3 DNA: TGTGCCAGCAGCCAAGCACGGGTCTCTGGGGCCAACGTCCTGACTTTC

V gene: TRBV5-1
clone size: NA
J gene: TRBJ2-1
D gene: TRBD2
CDR3 protein: CASSLGGSGTSYNEQFF
CDR3 DNA: TGCGCCAGCAGCTTGGGGGGTAGCGGGACCTCCTACAATGAGCAGTTCTTC

V gene: TRBV5-6
clone size: few
J gene: TRBJ1-1
D gene: NA
CDR3 protein: CASLAGGSLNTEAFF
CDR3 DNA: TGTGCCAGCCTCGCTGGGGGCTCGTTAAACACTGAAGCTTTCTTT

V gene: TRBV19
clone size: once
J gene: TRBJ2-1
D gene: TRBD2
CDR3 protein: CASSIVTSGGHNEQFF
CDR3 DNA: TGTGCCAGTAGTATAGTGACTAGCGGGGGCCACAATGAGCAGTTCTTC

V gene: TRBV4-3
clone size: once
J gene: TRBJ2-2
D gene: NA
CDR3 protein: CASSQDGGDRNTGELFF
CDR3 DNA: TGCGCCAGCAGCCAAGATGGCGGGGACAGGAACACCGGGGAGCTGTTTTTT

V gene: TRBV29-1
clone size: NA
J gene: TRBJ2-7
D gene: NA
CDR3 protein: CSGATGPSEQYF
CDR3 DNA: TGCAGCGGTGCGACAGGTCCCTCCGAGCAGTACTTC